The 8 T cell receptor beta chains below were found in one sample sequenced in a study of cytotoxic CD8 clonotypes in ibrutinib-treated CLL. The method was immunoSEQ multiplex PCR; TCRdb's version includes in-frame clones alone and lacks a portion of them. Of over 120,000 clones detected, over 60% appear once; the ten largest clones hold 9.5% to 15%. The input for sequencing was PBMCs, taken after 12 months of ibrutinib treatment. The receptor source for this set is a human donor with chronic lymphocytic leukemia.

This chain connects TRBV4-3 to TRBJ2-2; 7 nucleotides line up with TRBD2. The CDR3 length is 16 residues. The V gene's germline CDR1 is LGHNA and CDR2 YSLEER. The ends lost 1 base at V and 0 bases at J; junction bases unmatched: 2. The CDR3 is CASSQAAGTNTGELFF. CDR3 sequence (DNA): TGCGCCAGCAGCCAAGCAGCGGGAACGAACACCGGGGAGCTGTTTTTT.

The chain is built from TRBV6-5 and TRBJ1-1; D unclear. V was clipped by 2 bases and J by 5 bases, with 12 bases between them. The germline CDR1 and CDR2 sequences are MNHEY and SVGAGI. The CDR3 has 14 amino acids. The CDR3 nucleotides are TGTGCCAGCAGTTACGGGCAGGTCGGAACTGAAGCTTTCTTT. Its protein is CASSYGQVGTEAFF.

The CDR3 region has the DNA TGTGCCAGCAGCCTGAGACAGGGGGCAGGATACGAGCAGTACTTC. Translation gives CASSLRQGAGYEQYF. The chain joins TRBV7-2 to TRBJ2-7; TRBD1 matches 10 bases. CDR1 SGHTA and CDR2 FQGNSA come from the germline V gene. CDR3 length: 15 residues. Trimming took 5 bases from V and 4 from J; bases not matched to a gene: 8.

V gene TRBV7-3 combines with J gene TRBJ2-1; maybe TRBD2 (6 bases). V lost 5 bases, J lost 2 bases, and 13 bases lay in between. Looked up from germline, CDR1 is SGHTA and CDR2 is FQGTGA. The CDR3 contains 15 residues. CDR3 DNA: TGTGCCAGCAGCCAGGAGGGGTTCGCCTACAATGAGCAGTTCTTC. Translating gives CASSQEGFAYNEQFF.

A few counts support this clone. The chain uses TRBV6-5 and TRBJ2-1, with D unresolved. Germline V gene sequence: CDR1 MNHEY, CDR2 SVGAGI. The CDR3 has 13 residues. Trimming shortened V by 4 bases and J by 12 bases, and 16 bases separated the two germline ends. The CDR3 is CASSFGHDPRQFF. CDR3 sequence (DNA): TGTGCCAGCAGTTTCGGGCATGACCCAAGGCAGTTCTTC.

The chain links TRBV5-1 to TRBJ2-1, with D maybe TRBD1 (6 bases). In germline, CDR1 is SGHRS, CDR2 YFSETQ. Trimming shortened V by 4 bases and J by 5 bases, and 13 bases separated the two germline ends. The CDR3 totals 14 residues. CDR3 protein: CASSPYGQNNEQFF. The CDR3 nucleotides read TGCGCCAGCAGCCCTTACGGACAGAACAATGAGCAGTTCTTC.

This sequence joins TRBV7-9 and TRBJ2-5, with 7 positions matching TRBD1. The CDR3 contains 14 residues. The germline V gene encodes CDR1 SEHNR and CDR2 FQNEAQ (reference sequence). Trimming at V came to 6 bases and at J to 5 bases, leaving 9 bases not matched to a gene. For the CDR3, the DNA is TGTGCCAGCAGGGAGCGACAGGGTCGGGAGACCCAGTACTTC. Protein sequence: CASRERQGRETQYF.

V usage is TRBV7-2 and J usage is TRBJ2-2; D is perhaps TRBD2 (6 bases). Germline V gives CDR1 SGHTA, CDR2 FQGNSA. CDR3 size: 17 residues. V shed 0 bases and J shed 0 bases, with 11 bases lying between them. The CDR3 coding sequence is TGTGCCAGCAGCTTAGCGCTAGCGCATCCGAACACCGGGGAGCTGTTTTTT. Protein sequence: CASSLALAHPNTGELFF.